The entry below describes one T cell receptor beta chain. The data originate from a study of CD8+CD57+ T cells in acquired aplastic anemia. Study-wide background: Isolated CD4+ and CD8+ cells, once sorted, yielded DNA averaging roughly 3.2 ug.

Germline values: CDR1 LNHDA, CDR2 SQIVND (reference sequence). This CDR3 is 13 amino acids long. V gave up 6 bases and J gave up 7 bases, with 13 bases separating them. The template used for profiling TCR beta VDJ and CDR3 was genomic DNA. TCRdb re-called the reads with MiXCR, one entry per CDR3 protein. This table has 150,000 to 200,000 distinct CDR3 sequences, less than 65% appearing once. V usage is TRBV19 and J usage is TRBJ2-1, with D possibly TRBD2 on 6 matching bases. Sequenced input: sorted CD4+, CD8+, or CD8+CD57+ T cells (not recorded which) from PBMCs. The TCR was taken from a human donor with severe aplastic anemia or a healthy control (not recorded which). CDR3 coding DNA: TGTGCCAGTAGCCCGGACTACCCGAATGAGCAGTTCTTC. It codes for CASSPDYPNEQFF.